These 5 T cell receptor beta chains were all obtained from the same sample, sequenced in a study of blood T cells in healthy people across ages. The use of a sample-barcoded 5' primer and a J-beta primer mix characterized a second PCR of roughly 6 to 11 cycles. MiXCR, run by TCRdb on the 5' RACE reads, gives a single entry per CDR3 protein. Here the sample spans around 1,900,000 distinct CDR3 sequences, roughly two fifths being singletons. The source material was blood. The receptors here all came from a human donor in good health.

The chain employs TRBV5-1 and TRBJ2-3; D may correspond to TRBD1 or TRBD2 (5 bases each). The CDR3 has 13 amino acids. Trimming took off 4 bases at V and 6 bases at J, with 12 bases between the two ends. Per germline, CDR1 SGHRS and CDR2 YFSETQ. The CDR3 here is CASSEGKGDTQYF. Here the CDR3 DNA reads TGCGCCAGCAGCGAGGGGAAGGGGGATACGCAGTATTTT.

The CDR3 DNA is TGTGCCAGCAGCTCCACTAGGGTCGAGTCCAAAAACATTCAGTACTTC. Translating gives CASSSTRVESKNIQYF. This chain links TRBV7-9 with TRBJ2-4; D may be TRBD2 (5 bases). Germline V gene lookup returns CDR1 SEHNR and CDR2 FQNEAQ (reference sequence). CDR3 size: 16 residues. With 4 bases removed from V and 2 bases from J, the gap between germline ends came to 15 bases.

This chain links TRBV6-2 or TRBV6-3 with TRBJ1-2; D is uncertain. CDR1 and CDR2 (germline): MNHEY, SVGEGT. V shed 5 bases and J shed 3 bases, with 16 bases lying between them. The CDR3 is made up of 15 amino acids. CDR3 nucleotides: TGTGCCAGCAGTAGGGAGGTGGATCGGGACTATGGCTACACCTTC. It encodes CASSREVDRDYGYTF.

The V call is TRBV27, the J call TRBJ2-5; 8 bases agree with TRBD1. The germline V gene encodes CDR1 MNHEY and CDR2 SMNVEV (reference sequence). This CDR3 has 14 amino acids. The ends lost 6 bases at V and 4 bases at J; junction bases unmatched: 7. The CDR3 loop is CASSSGGGRETQYF. The DNA for the CDR3 is TGTGCCAGCAGCTCAGGGGGCGGGCGAGAGACCCAGTACTTC.

This clonotype occurred a few times. J is TRBJ2-1 and V is TRBV13; 8 bases fit TRBD2. CDR3 length: 16 amino acids. V lost 3 bases and J lost 7; bases outside the gene matches: 11. Per the germline V gene, CDR1 is PRHDT and CDR2 is FYEKMQ (reference sequence). The CDR3 DNA reads TGTGCCAGCAGCTTTCTTACGGGGGGGCCGTGGAATGAGCAGTTCTTC. Protein: CASSFLTGGPWNEQFF.